Sequencing of this TCR beta chain was carried out in a study of blood T cell repertoires in COVID-19. Study-level information: T cells, B-cell-depleted T cells, or PBMCs supplied cDNA or gDNA.

Germline V CDR1 and CDR2: SGHTA, FQGNSA. V gave up 2 bases and J gave up 5 bases, with 5 bases separating them. This CDR3 contains 12 residues. Data came from immunoSEQ multiplex PCR; TCRdb stores just in-frame clones and leaves some out. The table lists 97,000 or so clones, approximately 82% of them singletons. The sequence was obtained from a man between 65 and 85 years old with acute or convalescent COVID-19. Source material: peripheral blood. The chain has TRBV7-2 and TRBJ2-3; unclear D gene. The CDR3 nucleotides are TGTGCCAGCAGCTTAAACGGAGATACGCAGTATTTT. It encodes CASSLNGDTQYF.